This T cell receptor beta chain is drawn from a study of early T cells in non-severe SARS-CoV-2 infection. Study-wide background: Sequenced material consisted of bulk RNA (from unsorted whole blood), and chains were unpaired. Regarding the study as a whole: Private and CD4 specificities were missed by VDJdb matching, skewed to anti-spike CD8.

Germline V lookup: CDR1 SGHNT, CDR2 YENEEA. The CDR3 consists of 13 residues. V lost 5 bases and J 6 bases, leaving 13 bases between the germline ends. This clonotype was recorded a few times. Its antigen is unknown. The TCR library protocol attached unique molecular identifiers to the individual cDNA molecules. Using its own MiXCR run on the 5' RACE reads, TCRdb lists one record per CDR3 protein. The sample records around 30,000 distinct CDR3 sequences, roughly 5% being singletons. The sample consisted of whole blood. The chain links TRBV11-3 to TRBJ1-1, with D possibly matching TRBD1 (5 bases). The TCR sequence derives from an adult who was a healthcare worker with PCR-confirmed SARS-CoV-2 infection or an uninfected control (not recorded which). The DNA of the CDR3 is TGTGCCAGCAGCGAGAACCGGGACGCTGAAGCTTTCTTT. It specifies CASSENRDAEAFF.